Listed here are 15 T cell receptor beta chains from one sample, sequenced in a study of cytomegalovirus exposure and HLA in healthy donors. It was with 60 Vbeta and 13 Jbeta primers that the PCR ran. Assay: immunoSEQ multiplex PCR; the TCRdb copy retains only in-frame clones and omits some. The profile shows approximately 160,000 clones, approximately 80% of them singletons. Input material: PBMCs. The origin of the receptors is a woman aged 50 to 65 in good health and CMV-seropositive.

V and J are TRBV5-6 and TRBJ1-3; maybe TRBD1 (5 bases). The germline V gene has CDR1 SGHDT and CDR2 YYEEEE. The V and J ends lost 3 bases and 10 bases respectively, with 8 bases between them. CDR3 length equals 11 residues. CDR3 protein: CASSSGGTIYF. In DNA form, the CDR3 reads TGTGCCAGCAGCTCTGGGGGGACCATATATTTT. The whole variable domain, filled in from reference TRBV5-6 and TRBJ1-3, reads DAGVTQSPTHLIKTRGQQVTLRCSPKSGHDTVSWYQQALGQGPQFIFQYYEEEERQRGNFPDRFSGHQFPNYSSELNVNALLLGDSALYLCASSSGGTIYFGEGSWLTVV.

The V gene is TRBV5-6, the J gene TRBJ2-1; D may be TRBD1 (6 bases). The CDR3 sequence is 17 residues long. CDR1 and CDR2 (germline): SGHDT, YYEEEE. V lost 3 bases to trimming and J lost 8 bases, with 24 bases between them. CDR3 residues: CASSWLRALGGTDEQFF. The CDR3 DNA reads TGTGCCAGCAGCTGGCTGAGGGCGTTAGGGGGAACGGATGAGCAGTTCTTC.

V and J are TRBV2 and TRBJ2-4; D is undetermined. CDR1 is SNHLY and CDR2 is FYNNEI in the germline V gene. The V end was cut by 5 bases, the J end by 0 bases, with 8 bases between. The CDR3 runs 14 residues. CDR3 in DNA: TGTGCCAGCAGTTCCGTTCTAGCCAAAAACATTCAGTACTTC. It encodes CASSSVLAKNIQYF.

CDR3 DNA: TGCAGCGTTCGGCAGGGGGCGGTGGAGACCCAGTACTTC. It translates to CSVRQGAVETQYF. This sequence joins TRBV29-1 and TRBJ2-5; TRBD1 matches at 8 bases. The V gene's germline CDR1 is SQVTM and CDR2 ANQGSEA. V was clipped by 5 bases and J by 5 bases; unmatched bases: 7. The CDR3 is 13 residues long.

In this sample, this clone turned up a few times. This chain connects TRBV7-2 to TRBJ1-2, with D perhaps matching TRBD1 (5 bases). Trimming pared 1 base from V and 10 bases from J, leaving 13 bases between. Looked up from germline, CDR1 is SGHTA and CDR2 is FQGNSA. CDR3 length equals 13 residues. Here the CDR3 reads CASSLDAYGAYTF. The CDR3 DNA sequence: TGTGCCAGCAGCTTAGATGCATATGGGGCCTACACCTTC.

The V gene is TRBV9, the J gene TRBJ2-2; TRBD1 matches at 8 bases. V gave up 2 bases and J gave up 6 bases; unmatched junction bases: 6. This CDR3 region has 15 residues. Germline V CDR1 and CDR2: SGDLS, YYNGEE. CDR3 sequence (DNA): TGTGCCAGCAGCGTCGGACAGGGTGGCGCCGGGGAGCTGTTTTTT. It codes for CASSVGQGGAGELFF.

The CDR3 nucleotides read TGTGCCAGCAGCTTGGGATGGACACCGACAGCGGAGCAGTTCTTC. It is translated as CASSLGWTPTAEQFF. V is TRBV5-6 and J is TRBJ2-1; maybe TRBD1 (5 bases). The CDR3 runs to 15 residues. Trimming removed 0 bases from V and 10 bases from J, with 17 bases in between. Germline V gene sequence: CDR1 SGHDT, CDR2 YYEEEE.

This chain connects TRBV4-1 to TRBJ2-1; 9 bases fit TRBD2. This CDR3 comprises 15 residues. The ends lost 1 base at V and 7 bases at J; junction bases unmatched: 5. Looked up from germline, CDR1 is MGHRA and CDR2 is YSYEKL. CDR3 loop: CASSQVAGASNEQFF. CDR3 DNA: TGCGCCAGCAGCCAAGTAGCGGGGGCCTCTAATGAGCAGTTCTTC.

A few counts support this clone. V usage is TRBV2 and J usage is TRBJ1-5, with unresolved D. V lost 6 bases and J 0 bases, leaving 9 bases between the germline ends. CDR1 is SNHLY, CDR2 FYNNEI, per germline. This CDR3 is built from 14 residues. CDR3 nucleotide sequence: TGTGCCAGCAGCCCACTTTATAGCAATCAGCCCCAGCATTTT. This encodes CASSPLYSNQPQHF.

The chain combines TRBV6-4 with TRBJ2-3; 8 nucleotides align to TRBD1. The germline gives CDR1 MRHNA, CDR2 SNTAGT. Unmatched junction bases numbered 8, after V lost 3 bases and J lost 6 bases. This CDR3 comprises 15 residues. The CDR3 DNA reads TGTGCCAGCAGTGAAGGCCAGGGGGCAATCGATACGCAGTATTTT. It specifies CASSEGQGAIDTQYF.

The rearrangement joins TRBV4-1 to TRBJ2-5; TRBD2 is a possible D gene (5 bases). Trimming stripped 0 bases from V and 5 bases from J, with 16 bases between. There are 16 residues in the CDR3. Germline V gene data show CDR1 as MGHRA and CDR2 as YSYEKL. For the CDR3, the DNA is TGCGCCAGCAGCCAAGAATACAACCGAGGGTGGGAGACCCAGTACTTC. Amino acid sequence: CASSQEYNRGWETQYF.

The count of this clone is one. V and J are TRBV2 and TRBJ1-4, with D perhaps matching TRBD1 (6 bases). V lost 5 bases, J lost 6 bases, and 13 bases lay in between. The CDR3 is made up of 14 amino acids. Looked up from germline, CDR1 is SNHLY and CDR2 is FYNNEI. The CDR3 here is CASSPRGEDEKLFF. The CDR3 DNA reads TGTGCCAGCAGTCCCAGGGGCGAAGATGAAAAACTGTTTTTT.

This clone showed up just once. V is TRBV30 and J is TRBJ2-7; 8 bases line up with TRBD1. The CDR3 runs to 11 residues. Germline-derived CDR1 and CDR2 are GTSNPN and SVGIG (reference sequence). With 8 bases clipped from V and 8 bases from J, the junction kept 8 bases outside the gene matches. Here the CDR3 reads CAGGTGEQQYF. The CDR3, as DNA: TGTGCCGGCGGGACAGGCGAACAGCAGTACTTC.

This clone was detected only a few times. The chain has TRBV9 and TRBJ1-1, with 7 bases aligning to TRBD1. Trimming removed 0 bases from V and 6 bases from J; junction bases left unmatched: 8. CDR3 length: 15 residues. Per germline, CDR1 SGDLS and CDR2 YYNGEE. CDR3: CASSVDRGLIAEAFF. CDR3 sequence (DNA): TGTGCCAGCAGCGTAGACAGGGGCCTTATCGCTGAAGCTTTCTTT.

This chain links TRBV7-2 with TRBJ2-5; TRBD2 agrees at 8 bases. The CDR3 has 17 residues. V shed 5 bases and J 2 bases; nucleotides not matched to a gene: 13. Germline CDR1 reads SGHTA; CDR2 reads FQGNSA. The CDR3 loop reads CASSPKGSGRGQETQYF. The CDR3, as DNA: TGTGCCAGCAGCCCCAAGGGGAGCGGGAGAGGGCAAGAGACCCAGTACTTC. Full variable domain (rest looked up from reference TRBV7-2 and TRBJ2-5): GAGVSQSPSNKVTEKGKDVELRCDPISGHTALYWYRQSLGQGLEFLIYFQGNSAPDKSGLPSDRFSAERTGGSVSTLTIQRTQQEDSAVYLCASSPKGSGRGQETQYFGPGTRLLVL.